This TCR beta chain was found in a study of identifying expanded T cells in peripheral blood. Findings of the study overall: About 1.2 clones differed between technical replicates, versus around 15 and 18 over time. Clone count variance between roughly 2-week samples rose with total template count.

Details on this clone: Its antigen is unknown.

Method: immunoSEQ multiplex PCR; TCRdb's copy keeps in-frame clones and lacks some. Counted here are under 70,000 clones, approximately 89% occurring once; the ten biggest clones make up about 4.5%. The germline V gene has CDR1 MDHEN and CDR2 SYDVKM. The germline V and J ends were trimmed by 3 bases and 7 bases, with 12 bases remaining between them. This CDR3 comprises 13 residues. Healthy donors had no documented immune events, such as infections, while sampled. The rearrangement links TRBV28 to TRBJ1-2, with a tentative D call TRBD1 (5 bases). This clonotype originated in a person aged 18-69 years in good health. Sample: blood. The CDR3 loop is CASSLRQGGGYTF. The CDR3 bases are TGTGCCAGCAGTTTGCGGCAGGGAGGTGGCTACACCTTC.